This TCR beta chain emerged from a study of metastatic and nonmetastatic thyroid tumors (dated by TCRdb to between 2020 and 2021). Background on the whole study: Repertoires from peripheral blood and from tumor or nodule tissue samples of malignant and benign thyroid patients were compared.

With regard to this clone: The antigen it binds to is not known. It has no much larger one-base neighbor in the sample; base qualities were not kept.

No treatment had been received by any patient before thyroid surgery. Patient clinical samples collected from about 2012 to 2018 were retrospectively analysed using T-cell receptor beta sequencing. Study-wide conclusions, independent of this receptor: TCR beta diversity was reported as significantly higher in malignant tumors than in benign nodules, in both blood and tumor samples.

As encoded in the germline V gene, CDR1 is MRHNA while CDR2 is SNTAGT. Relative to germline, V is 6 bases shorter and J is 4 bases shorter, with 14 bases between their ends. The CDR3 goes from the cysteine to the phenylalanine over 14 residues. Only the CDR3 DNA stays, 42 bases, in frame from base 1. The receptor library was made with PCR. These reads were obtained on an Illumina HiSeq 4000. High-throughput sequencing was used to profile the TCR beta-chain CDR3 region of each patient. On the authors' methods: Drawing on CDR3 differences between clinicopathological groups, the researchers built a classifier meant to tell apart patients with distant-metastatic papillary thyroid cancer. Repertoire diversity was assessed with the Shannon index, and tumor-blood repertoire similarity with the Morisita-Horn index. TCRdb reprocessing: public reads trimmed at Q25 with fastp, clones called with MiXCR, in-frame beta chains kept. In this record, the V and J calls reflect TCRdb's handling and not the investigators' own analysis. The sample has under 45,000 clones on record, 35% of them singletons. Of the sample, 22% falls within the top ten clones.

The TCR originated in a female donor with papillary thyroid cancer or a benign thyroid nodule (not recorded which). Some clones in this sample may be carry-over from other donors' samples. The sequence joins TRBV6-4 to TRBJ2-3, and perhaps TRBD2 as D gene, on 6 matching bases. The source material was tumor tissue. The encoded CDR3 is CASRAGLASDTQYF. The DNA is as follows: TGTGCCAGCAGGGCCGGTCTAGCGTCAGATACGCAGTATTTT.